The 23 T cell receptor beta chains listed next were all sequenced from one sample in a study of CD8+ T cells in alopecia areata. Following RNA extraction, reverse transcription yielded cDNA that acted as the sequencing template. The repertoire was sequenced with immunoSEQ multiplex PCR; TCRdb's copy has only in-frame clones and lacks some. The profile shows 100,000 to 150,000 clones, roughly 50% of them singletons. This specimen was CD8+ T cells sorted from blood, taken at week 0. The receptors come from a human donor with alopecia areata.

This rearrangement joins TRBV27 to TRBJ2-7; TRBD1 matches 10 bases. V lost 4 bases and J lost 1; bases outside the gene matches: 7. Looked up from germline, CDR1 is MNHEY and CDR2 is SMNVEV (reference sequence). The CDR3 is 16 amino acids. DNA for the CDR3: TGTGCCAGCAGTTCGCACCGGGACAGGGGTTCCTACGAGCAGTACTTC. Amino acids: CASSSHRDRGSYEQYF.

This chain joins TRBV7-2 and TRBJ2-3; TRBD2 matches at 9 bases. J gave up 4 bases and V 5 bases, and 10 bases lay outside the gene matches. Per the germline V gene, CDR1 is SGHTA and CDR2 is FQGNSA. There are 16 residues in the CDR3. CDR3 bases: TGTGCCAGCAGCACACTGCGGGGGGGTATATCAGATACGCAGTATTTT. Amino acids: CASSTLRGGISDTQYF. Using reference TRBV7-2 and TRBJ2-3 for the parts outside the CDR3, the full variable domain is GAGVSQSPSNKVTEKGKDVELRCDPISGHTALYWYRQSLGQGLEFLIYFQGNSAPDKSGLPSDRFSAERTGGSVSTLTIQRTQQEDSAVYLCASSTLRGGISDTQYFGPGTRLTVL.

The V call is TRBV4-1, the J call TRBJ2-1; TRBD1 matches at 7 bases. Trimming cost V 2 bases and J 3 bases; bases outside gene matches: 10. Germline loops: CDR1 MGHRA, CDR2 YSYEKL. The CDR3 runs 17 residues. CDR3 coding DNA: TGCGCCAGCAGCCAATACGACCGGGACAGCTACTACAATGAGCAGTTCTTC. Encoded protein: CASSQYDRDSYYNEQFF.

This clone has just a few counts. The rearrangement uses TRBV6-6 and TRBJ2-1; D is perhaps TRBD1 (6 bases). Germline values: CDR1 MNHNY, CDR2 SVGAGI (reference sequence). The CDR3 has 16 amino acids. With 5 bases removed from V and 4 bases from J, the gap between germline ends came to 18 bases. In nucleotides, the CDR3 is TGTGCCAGCAGTACCTTAATAAGGACAGAGTACAATGAGCAGTTCTTC. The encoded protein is CASSTLIRTEYNEQFF.

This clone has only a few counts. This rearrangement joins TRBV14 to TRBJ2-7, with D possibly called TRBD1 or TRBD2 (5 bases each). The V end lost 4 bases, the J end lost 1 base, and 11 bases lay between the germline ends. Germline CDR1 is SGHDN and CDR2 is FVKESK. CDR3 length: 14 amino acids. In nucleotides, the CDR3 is TGTGCCAGCAGCCCTCGGGACGTTTCCTACGAGCAGTACTTC. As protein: CASSPRDVSYEQYF.

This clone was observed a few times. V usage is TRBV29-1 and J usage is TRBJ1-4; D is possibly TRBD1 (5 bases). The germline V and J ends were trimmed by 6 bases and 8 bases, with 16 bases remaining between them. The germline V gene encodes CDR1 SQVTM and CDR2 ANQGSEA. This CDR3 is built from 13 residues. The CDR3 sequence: CSVERGAGEKLFF. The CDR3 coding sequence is TGCAGCGTGGAAAGGGGCGCAGGGGAAAAACTGTTTTTT.

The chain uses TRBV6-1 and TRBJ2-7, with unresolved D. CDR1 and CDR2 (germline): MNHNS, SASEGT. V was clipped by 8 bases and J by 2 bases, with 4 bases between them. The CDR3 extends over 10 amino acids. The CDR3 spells CASDTYEQYF. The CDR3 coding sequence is TGTGCCAGCGACACCTACGAGCAGTACTTC.

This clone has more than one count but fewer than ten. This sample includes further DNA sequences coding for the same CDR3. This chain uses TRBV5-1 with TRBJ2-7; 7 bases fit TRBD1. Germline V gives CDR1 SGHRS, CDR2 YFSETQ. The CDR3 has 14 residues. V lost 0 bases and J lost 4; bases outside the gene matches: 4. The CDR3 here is CASSLAGGLYEQYF. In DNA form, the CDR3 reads TGCGCCAGCAGCTTGGCAGGGGGTTTGTACGAGCAGTACTTC.

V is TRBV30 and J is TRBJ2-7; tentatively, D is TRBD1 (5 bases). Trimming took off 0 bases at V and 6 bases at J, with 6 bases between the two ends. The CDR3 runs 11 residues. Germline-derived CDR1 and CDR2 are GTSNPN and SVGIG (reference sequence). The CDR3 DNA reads TGTGCCTGGAGTGTCAGGGCCGAGCAGTACTTC. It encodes CAWSVRAEQYF.

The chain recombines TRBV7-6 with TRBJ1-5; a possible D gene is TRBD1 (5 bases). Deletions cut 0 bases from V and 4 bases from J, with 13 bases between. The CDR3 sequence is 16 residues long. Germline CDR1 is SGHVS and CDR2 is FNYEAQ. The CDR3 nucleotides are TGTGCCAGCAGCTTAGCCGTGGGGGGTAGGAATCAGCCCCAGCATTTT. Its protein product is CASSLAVGGRNQPQHF.

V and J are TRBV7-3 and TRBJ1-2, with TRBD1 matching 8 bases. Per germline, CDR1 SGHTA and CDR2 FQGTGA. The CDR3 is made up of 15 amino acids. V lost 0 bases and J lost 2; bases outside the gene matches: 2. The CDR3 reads CASSLTRTGNYGYTF. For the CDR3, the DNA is TGTGCCAGCAGCTTAACGAGGACAGGGAACTATGGCTACACCTTC.

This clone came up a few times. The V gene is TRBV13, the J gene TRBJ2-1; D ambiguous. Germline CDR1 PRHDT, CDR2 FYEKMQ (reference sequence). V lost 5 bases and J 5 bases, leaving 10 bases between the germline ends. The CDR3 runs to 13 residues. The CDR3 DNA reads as TGTGCCAGCAGCAACCGGGCGGACAATGAGCAGTTCTTC. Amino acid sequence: CASSNRADNEQFF.

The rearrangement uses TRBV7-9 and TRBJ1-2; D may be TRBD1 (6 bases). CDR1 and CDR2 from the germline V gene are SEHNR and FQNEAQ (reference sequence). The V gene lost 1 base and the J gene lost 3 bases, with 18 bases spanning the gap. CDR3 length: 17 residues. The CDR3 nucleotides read TGTGCCAGCAGCTTAGTCCCGGGGGCGGCGGGTGACTATGGCTACACCTTC. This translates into CASSLVPGAAGDYGYTF.

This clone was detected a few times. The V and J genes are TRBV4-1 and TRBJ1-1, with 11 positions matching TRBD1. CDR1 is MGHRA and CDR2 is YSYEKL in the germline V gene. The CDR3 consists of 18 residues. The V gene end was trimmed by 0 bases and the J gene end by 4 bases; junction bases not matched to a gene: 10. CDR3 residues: CASSQDWGQGDLGTEAFF. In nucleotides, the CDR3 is TGCGCCAGCAGCCAAGATTGGGGACAGGGGGACTTGGGCACTGAAGCTTTCTTT.

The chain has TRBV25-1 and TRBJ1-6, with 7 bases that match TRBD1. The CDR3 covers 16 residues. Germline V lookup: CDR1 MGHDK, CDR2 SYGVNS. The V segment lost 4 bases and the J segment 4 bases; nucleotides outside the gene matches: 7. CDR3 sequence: CASSGPGTVYNSPLHF. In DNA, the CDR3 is TGTGCCAGCAGTGGCCCCGGGACAGTATATAATTCACCCCTCCACTTT.

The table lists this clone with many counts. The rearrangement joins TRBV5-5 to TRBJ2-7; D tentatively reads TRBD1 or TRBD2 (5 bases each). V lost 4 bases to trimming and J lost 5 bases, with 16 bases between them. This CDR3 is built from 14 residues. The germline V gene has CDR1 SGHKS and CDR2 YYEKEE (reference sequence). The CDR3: CASSVRAGIHEQYF. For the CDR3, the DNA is TGTGCCAGCAGCGTGCGGGCAGGGATCCACGAGCAGTACTTC.

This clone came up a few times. The CDR3 nucleotides read TGCAGCGTTGAAGAAAGGTACAATGAGCAGTTCTTC. Its protein is CSVEERYNEQFF. The V call is TRBV29-1, the J call TRBJ2-1; no firm D call. Germline CDR1 reads SQVTM; CDR2 reads ANQGSEA. This CDR3 region has 12 residues. V lost 0 bases and J 4 bases, leaving 4 bases between the germline ends.

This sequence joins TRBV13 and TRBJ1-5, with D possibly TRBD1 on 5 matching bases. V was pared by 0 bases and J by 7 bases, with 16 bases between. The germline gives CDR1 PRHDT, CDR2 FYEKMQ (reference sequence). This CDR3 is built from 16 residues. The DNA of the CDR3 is TGTGCCAGCAGCTTAGGGGCACTACGAGGGGTACAGCCCCAGCATTTT. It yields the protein CASSLGALRGVQPQHF.

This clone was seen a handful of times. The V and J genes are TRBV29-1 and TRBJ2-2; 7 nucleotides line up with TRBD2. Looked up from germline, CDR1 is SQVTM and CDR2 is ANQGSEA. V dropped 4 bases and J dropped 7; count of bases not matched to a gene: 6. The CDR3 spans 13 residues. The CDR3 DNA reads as TGCAGCGTTGCACGGGGGGACGGCGGGGAGCTGTTTTTT. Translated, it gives CSVARGDGGELFF.

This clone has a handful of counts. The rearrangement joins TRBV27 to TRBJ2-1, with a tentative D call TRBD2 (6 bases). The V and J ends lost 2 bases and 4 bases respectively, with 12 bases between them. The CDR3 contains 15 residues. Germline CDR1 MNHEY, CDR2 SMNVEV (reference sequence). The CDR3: CASSLGGNLYNEQFF. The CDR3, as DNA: TGTGCCAGCAGTTTAGGGGGGAACTTATACAATGAGCAGTTCTTC.

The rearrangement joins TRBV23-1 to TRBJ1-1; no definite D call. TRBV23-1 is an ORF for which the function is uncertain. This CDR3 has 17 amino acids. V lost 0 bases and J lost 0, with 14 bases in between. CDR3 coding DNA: TGCGCCAGCAGTCAATCGATCCAGGTCCGAATGAACACTGAAGCTTTCTTT. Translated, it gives CASSQSIQVRMNTEAFF.

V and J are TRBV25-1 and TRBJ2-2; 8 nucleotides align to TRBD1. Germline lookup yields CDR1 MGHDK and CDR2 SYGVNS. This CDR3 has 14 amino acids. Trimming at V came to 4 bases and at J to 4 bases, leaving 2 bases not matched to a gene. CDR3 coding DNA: TGTGCCAGCAGTGTAACAGGGGGCACCGGGGAGCTGTTTTTT. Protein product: CASSVTGGTGELFF.

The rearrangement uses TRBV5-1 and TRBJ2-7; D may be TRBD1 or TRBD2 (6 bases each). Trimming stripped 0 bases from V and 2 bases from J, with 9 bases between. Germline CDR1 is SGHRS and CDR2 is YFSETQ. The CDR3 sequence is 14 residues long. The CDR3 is CASSLDGGPYEQYF. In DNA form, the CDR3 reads TGCGCCAGCAGCTTGGATGGGGGGCCCTACGAGCAGTACTTC.